The clone carrying this T cell receptor beta chain was seen repeatedly, ten times or more. What it binds is unknown. The data were obtained in a study of T cells in Graves' hyperthyroidism and ophthalmopathy. Study context: Before any treatment, at initial diagnosis, peripheral blood was collected. The study, taken as a whole, reports: Most thyroid clonotypes that were expanded above 0.001 also turned up in blood. The model anticipated ophthalmopathy a median around 6 months pre-onset.

The CDR3 regions of TCR beta were amplified from RNA transcripts. Primed by the HTBI set, a first-round RT-PCR was run on the TCR CDR3. MiXCR was run by TCRdb on the multiplex PCR reads, yielding one entry per CDR3 protein. The data show a few hundred thousand distinct CDR3 sequences, around 25% seen once. Trimming removed 5 bases at V and 2 bases at J, with 13 bases between. There are 14 residues in the CDR3. CDR1 and CDR2 from the germline V gene are SGHTA and FQGTGA. Not enrolled were patients with uncontrolled infection, other autoimmune disease, pregnancy or lactation. Input material: blood. The chain couples TRBV7-3 to TRBJ2-7; no reliable D call. This TCR was sampled from a man aged 45 to 65 with Graves' hyperthyroidism. The CDR3 sequence is CASSPTGSPYEQYF. The CDR3 DNA follows: TGTGCCAGCAGCCCCACCGGGTCCCCCTACGAGCAGTACTTC.